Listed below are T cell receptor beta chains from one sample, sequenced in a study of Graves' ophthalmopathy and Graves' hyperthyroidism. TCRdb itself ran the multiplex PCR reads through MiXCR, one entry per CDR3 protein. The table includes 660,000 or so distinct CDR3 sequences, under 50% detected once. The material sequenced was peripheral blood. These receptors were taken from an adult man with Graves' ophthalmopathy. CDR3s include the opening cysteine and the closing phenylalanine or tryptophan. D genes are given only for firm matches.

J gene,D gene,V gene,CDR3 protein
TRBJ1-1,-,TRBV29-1,CSAPGRNTEAFF
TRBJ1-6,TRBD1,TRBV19,CASSITGTVNSPLHF
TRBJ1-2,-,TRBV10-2,CASSDLVGTRGYTF
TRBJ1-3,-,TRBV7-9,CASSQDSNHRAGDTIYF
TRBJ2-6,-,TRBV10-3,CAWSGGTPHTSGANVLTF
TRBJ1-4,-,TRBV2,CASKEQLFF
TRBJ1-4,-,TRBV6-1,CASSEGNRAPDEKLFF
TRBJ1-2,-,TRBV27,CASSLAGTYGYTF
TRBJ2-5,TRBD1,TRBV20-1,CSARPPGQDGEQYF
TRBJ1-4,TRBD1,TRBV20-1,CSVSATGGQLFF
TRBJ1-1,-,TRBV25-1,CASSEMGVTEAFF
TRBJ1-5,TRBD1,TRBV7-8,CASSPHRDREQPQHF